The next 27 T cell receptor beta chains were all read from a single sample in a study of blood T cell repertoires in COVID-19. TCRdb keeps only in-frame clones here, not all; method: immunoSEQ multiplex PCR. The data contain approximately 260,000 clones, roughly 90% of them seen just once; the ten biggest clones take up 2% to 2.5%. The sample was peripheral blood. The receptors were gathered from an older woman with COVID-19, enrolled during active disease.

This sequence joins TRBV15 and TRBJ2-3; 9 nucleotides match TRBD1. The CDR3 contains 16 residues. V was clipped by 1 base and J by 3 bases; unmatched bases: 5. The germline CDR1 and CDR2 sequences are LNHNV and YYDKDF (reference sequence). For the CDR3, the DNA is TGTGCCACCAGCAGAGCTGACAGGGGGATAACAGATACGCAGTATTTT. This translates into CATSRADRGITDTQYF.

The rearrangement links TRBV5-1 to TRBJ1-4; 7 bases fit TRBD1. The germline V gene has CDR1 SGHRS and CDR2 YFSETQ. CDR3 size: 14 residues. The junction had 5 bases not matched to a gene; V was cut back by 4 bases and J by 5 bases. The CDR3 protein is CASSRQGVNEKLFF. CDR3 nucleotides: TGCGCCAGCAGCAGACAGGGAGTAAATGAAAAACTGTTTTTT.

This rearrangement joins TRBV27 to TRBJ2-1, with 7 positions matching TRBD1. Germline V gene sequence: CDR1 MNHEY, CDR2 SMNVEV (reference sequence). This CDR3 has 16 residues. V shed 5 bases and J 5 bases; nucleotides not matched to a gene: 12. This chain's CDR3 is CASSPRRTGAHNEQFF. For the CDR3, the DNA is TGTGCCAGCAGTCCCCGCCGGACAGGAGCCCACAATGAGCAGTTCTTC.

The J gene is TRBJ2-3, the V gene TRBV9; 9 nucleotides agree with TRBD2. The CDR3 is 16 residues long. Germline lookup yields CDR1 SGDLS and CDR2 YYNGEE. With V trimmed by 0 bases and J by 1 base, 3 bases remained unmatched. In DNA form, the CDR3 reads TGTGCCAGCAGCGTAGGGACTAGCGTCCGCACAGATACGCAGTATTTT. Translating it yields CASSVGTSVRTDTQYF.

The genes are TRBV11-2 and TRBJ1-1, with 9 bases identical to TRBD1. Germline V gene lookup returns CDR1 SGHAT and CDR2 FQNNGV. V shed 1 base, J shed 0 bases, and the junction held 6 bases outside the gene matches. CDR3 length: 17 residues. The CDR3 region is CASSLGGTGLMNTEAFF. In DNA form, the CDR3 reads TGTGCCAGCAGCTTAGGAGGGACAGGGTTGATGAACACTGAAGCTTTCTTT.

The chain uses TRBV7-9 and TRBJ2-3, with a tentative D call TRBD1 (6 bases). Between the trimmed V and J ends, which lost 1 base and 4 bases, there was a span of 9 bases. The CDR3 length is 14 residues. In germline, CDR1 is SEHNR, CDR2 FQNEAQ (reference sequence). DNA for the CDR3: TGTGCCAGCAGCTTAGGGACAGCAGCAGATACGCAGTATTTT. As protein: CASSLGTAADTQYF.

The chain carries TRBV5-1 and TRBJ1-1; D uncertain. In germline, CDR1 is SGHRS, CDR2 YFSETQ. V shed 1 base and J shed 1 base, with 14 bases lying between them. The CDR3 spans 16 residues. The CDR3: CASSLLWALANTEAFF. In DNA form, the CDR3 reads TGCGCCAGCAGCTTGCTGTGGGCCCTCGCGAACACTGAAGCTTTCTTT.

The J gene is TRBJ1-1, the V gene TRBV3-1 (or the pseudogene TRBV3-2), with D possibly being TRBD1 (6 bases). Germline V gene lookup returns CDR1 LGHDT and CDR2 YNNKEL (reference sequence). V was shortened by 7 bases and J by 1 base, with 13 bases between the two germline ends. This CDR3 is 14 amino acids long. The DNA for the CDR3 is TGTGCCAGCACCCCAGGGGCGGGGAACACTGAAGCTTTCTTT. It specifies CASTPGAGNTEAFF.

This chain uses TRBV2 with TRBJ1-5; tentative D call: TRBD1 (6 bases). In germline, CDR1 is SNHLY, CDR2 FYNNEI. The CDR3 sequence is 16 residues long. V gave up 1 base and J gave up 7 bases, with 17 bases separating them. CDR3 residues: CASSEVDSSDRQPQHF. CDR3 DNA sequence: TGTGCCAGCAGTGAAGTGGACAGTAGCGACCGGCAGCCCCAGCATTTT.

The chain carries TRBV5-6 and TRBJ1-2; TRBD1 matches 9 bases. V gave up 3 bases and J gave up 4 bases; unmatched junction bases: 7. CDR1 and CDR2 from the germline V gene are SGHDT and YYEEEE. The CDR3 contains 15 residues. The CDR3 spells CASSWRTGAGYGYTF. CDR3 DNA: TGTGCCAGCAGCTGGCGGACAGGGGCGGGCTATGGCTACACCTTC. The entire variable domain, with the rest obtained from reference TRBV5-6 and TRBJ1-2, is as follows: DAGVTQSPTHLIKTRGQQVTLRCSPKSGHDTVSWYQQALGQGPQFIFQYYEEEERQRGNFPDRFSGHQFPNYSSELNVNALLLGDSALYLCASSWRTGAGYGYTFGSGTRLTVV.

The gene calls are TRBV19 and TRBJ2-1, with 13 bases that match TRBD2. V lost 9 bases to trimming and J lost 4 bases; unmatched junction nucleotides: 12. This CDR3 region has 17 residues. Germline-derived CDR1 and CDR2 are LNHDA and SQIVND (reference sequence). This CDR3 reads CASSPGWTSGGYNEQFF. The CDR3 nucleotides are TGTGCCAGCTCCCCCGGTTGGACTAGCGGGGGATACAATGAGCAGTTCTTC.

The chain couples TRBV4-1 to TRBJ2-7; a possible D gene is TRBD1 (6 bases). V lost 3 bases and J 2 bases, leaving 17 bases between the germline ends. CDR3 length: 16 residues. Germline assignment: CDR1 MGHRA and CDR2 YSYEKL. CDR3 bases: TGCGCCAGCAGCCAGCGACCCGGGACAAAGACCTACGAGCAGTACTTC. Its translation is CASSQRPGTKTYEQYF.

CDR3 loop: CASSDRAAGELFF. The CDR3 coding sequence is TGTGCCAGCAGTGACAGGGCTGCCGGGGAGCTGTTTTTT. The chain employs TRBV2 and TRBJ2-2; D may be TRBD1 (5 bases). The germline V gene has CDR1 SNHLY and CDR2 FYNNEI. V was shortened by 3 bases and J by 6 bases, with 8 bases between the two germline ends. The CDR3 covers 13 residues. Drawing the rest from reference TRBV2 and TRBJ2-2, the complete variable domain is EPEVTQTPSHQVTQMGQEVILRCVPISNHLYFYWYRQILGQKVEFLVSFYNNEISEKSEIFDDQFSVERPDGSNFTLKIRSTKLEDSAMYFCASSDRAAGELFFGEGSRLTVL.

This clone came up once. The V call is TRBV6-1, the J call TRBJ1-2, with TRBD1 matching 7 bases. The CDR3 runs 16 residues. Germline V CDR1 and CDR2: MNHNS, SASEGT. V lost 4 bases to trimming and J lost 0 bases; unmatched junction nucleotides: 8. The DNA for the CDR3 is TGTGCCAGCAGTGCCACCGGGACAGATGCTAACTATGGCTACACCTTC. Translated, it gives CASSATGTDANYGYTF.

The chain has TRBV6-5 and TRBJ2-5, with D maybe TRBD2 (6 bases). CDR1 and CDR2 from the germline V gene are MNHEY and SVGAGI. V lost 6 bases and J lost 5, with 16 bases in between. The CDR3 runs 14 residues. The CDR3 bases are TGTGCCAGCAGGTCCGGTGGTGGGAGGGAGACCCAGTACTTC. Translating gives CASRSGGGRETQYF.

The V call is TRBV18, the J call TRBJ1-2; tentatively, D is TRBD1 (5 bases). Trimming stripped 0 bases from V and 8 bases from J, with 13 bases between. Germline-derived CDR1 and CDR2 are KGHSH and LQKENI. This CDR3 is 14 amino acids long. The CDR3 region has the DNA TGTGCCAGCTCACCACCGCGGGGGGTGCTGGGCTACACCTTC. Translating it yields CASSPPRGVLGYTF.

This rearrangement joins TRBV19 to TRBJ1-5; TRBD1 is a possible D gene (6 bases). V was pared by 6 bases and J by 3 bases, with 18 bases between. This CDR3 has 16 residues. The germline V gene has CDR1 LNHDA and CDR2 SQIVND (reference sequence). CDR3 sequence reads: CASSRTGQSFNQPQHF. The CDR3 DNA follows: TGTGCCAGTAGCCGGACCGGACAGTCCTTCAATCAGCCCCAGCATTTT.

V gene TRBV18 combines with J gene TRBJ1-3, with 9 positions matching TRBD1. The J segment lost 7 bases and the V segment lost 3 bases, leaving 4 bases of the junction unmatched. The CDR3 extends over 14 amino acids. Per the germline V gene, CDR1 is KGHSH and CDR2 is LQKENI. CDR3 region: CASSPRTGVNTIYF. Written as DNA, the CDR3 is TGTGCCAGCTCACCGAGGACAGGGGTTAACACCATATATTTT.

The V call is TRBV7-2, the J call TRBJ1-3; TRBD1 matches 8 bases. From germline, CDR1 is SGHTA and CDR2 FQGNSA. With V trimmed by 5 bases and J by 3 bases, 9 bases remained unmatched. The CDR3 is 16 residues long. CDR3 sequence: CASSARETGVGNTIYF. The CDR3 nucleotides read TGTGCCAGCAGCGCCAGAGAGACAGGGGTTGGAAACACCATATATTTT.

The chain couples TRBV7-2 to TRBJ1-6; 9 positions agree with TRBD1. This CDR3 is built from 16 residues. Germline V CDR1 and CDR2: SGHTA, FQGNSA. V gave up 5 bases and J gave up 6 bases; unmatched junction bases: 8. The CDR3 DNA reads as TGTGCCAGCAGCCCGCCGGGACAGGGCCCTAATTCACCCCTCCACTTT. This sequence encodes CASSPPGQGPNSPLHF.

V gene TRBV9 combines with J gene TRBJ2-2; D perhaps matches TRBD2 (5 bases). The germline gives CDR1 SGDLS, CDR2 YYNGEE. The CDR3 length is 16 residues. Trimming stripped 0 bases from V and 5 bases from J, with 14 bases between. The CDR3 DNA sequence: TGTGCCAGCAGCGTAGGGGCAAGTACTAGAACCGGGGAGCTGTTTTTT. It codes for CASSVGASTRTGELFF.

V gene TRBV2 combines with J gene TRBJ1-2; no clear D gene. V was shortened by 2 bases and J by 0 bases, with 10 bases between the two germline ends. Germline V gene data show CDR1 as SNHLY and CDR2 as FYNNEI. The CDR3 runs 15 residues. CDR3 in DNA: TGTGCCAGCAGTGAACACGGGTTAGCTAACTATGGCTACACCTTC. It translates to CASSEHGLANYGYTF.

The genes are TRBV6-5 and TRBJ1-1; no firm D call. There are 13 residues in the CDR3. Germline CDR1 reads MNHEY; CDR2 reads SVGAGI. V lost 6 bases to trimming and J lost 3 bases, with 11 bases between them. The CDR3 DNA reads TGTGCCAGCAGGGAGGGTTTGGACACTGAAGCTTTCTTT. Its protein is CASREGLDTEAFF.

The J gene is TRBJ1-2, the V gene TRBV3-1 (or the pseudogene TRBV3-2), with D perhaps matching TRBD1 (5 bases). The CDR3 loop spans 12 amino acids. Trimming stripped 4 bases from V and 4 bases from J, with 7 bases between. Per the germline V gene, CDR1 is LGHDT and CDR2 is YNNKEL (reference sequence). This CDR3 is CASSRQLYGYTF. The CDR3 DNA sequence: TGTGCCAGCAGCCGACAGCTCTATGGCTACACCTTC.

The chain employs TRBV28 and TRBJ1-6; D not certain. CDR1 and CDR2 (germline): MDHEN, SYDVKM. Between the trimmed V and J ends, which lost 2 bases and 1 base, there was a span of 9 bases. CDR3 size: 16 residues. CDR3 DNA: TGTGCCAGCAGTTTAATCGCGGCATCCTATAATTCACCCCTCCACTTT. Translating gives CASSLIAASYNSPLHF.

This chain uses TRBV11-1 with TRBJ2-7; possibly TRBD1 for D (6 bases). Germline-derived CDR1 and CDR2 are SGHAT and FQDESV (reference sequence). Trimming removed 1 base from V and 0 bases from J, with 7 bases in between. This CDR3 is 14 amino acids long. DNA of the CDR3: TGTGCCAGCAGCTTAGGGACAGCCTCCTACGAGCAGTACTTC. Protein sequence: CASSLGTASYEQYF. The full variable domain, in which reference TRBV11-1 and TRBJ2-7 provide the parts outside the CDR3, is EAEVAQSPRYKITEKSQAVAFWCDPISGHATLYWYRQILGQGPELLVQFQDESVVDDSQLPKDRFSAERLKGVDSTLKIQPAELGDSAMYLCASSLGTASYEQYFGPGTRLTVT.

This clone was observed once. V gene TRBV5-8 combines with J gene TRBJ1-2; D is possibly TRBD1 (6 bases). V lost 4 bases, J lost 0 bases, and 16 bases lay in between. Germline V lookup: CDR1 SGHTS, CDR2 YDEGEE. This CDR3 is 16 amino acids long. CDR3 region: CASSRLLGHSNYGYTF. In DNA, the CDR3 is TGTGCCAGCAGCCGACTCTTGGGACACTCTAACTATGGCTACACCTTC.